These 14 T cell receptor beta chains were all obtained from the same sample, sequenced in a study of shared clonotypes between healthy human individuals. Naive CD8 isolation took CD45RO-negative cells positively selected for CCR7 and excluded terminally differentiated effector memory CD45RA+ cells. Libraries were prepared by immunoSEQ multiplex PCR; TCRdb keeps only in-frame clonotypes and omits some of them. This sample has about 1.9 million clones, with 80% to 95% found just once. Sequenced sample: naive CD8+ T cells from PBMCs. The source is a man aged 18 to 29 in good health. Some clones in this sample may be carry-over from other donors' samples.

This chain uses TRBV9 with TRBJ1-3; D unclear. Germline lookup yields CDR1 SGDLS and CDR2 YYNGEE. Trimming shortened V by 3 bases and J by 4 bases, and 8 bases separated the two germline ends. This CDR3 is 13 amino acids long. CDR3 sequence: CASSDGEGNTIYF. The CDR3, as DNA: TGTGCCAGCAGCGACGGGGAAGGAAACACCATATATTTT.

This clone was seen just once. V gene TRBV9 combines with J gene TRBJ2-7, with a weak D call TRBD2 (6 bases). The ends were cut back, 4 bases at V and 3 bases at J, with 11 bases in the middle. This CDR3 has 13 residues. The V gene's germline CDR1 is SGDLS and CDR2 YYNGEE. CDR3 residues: CASSPHGGYEQYF. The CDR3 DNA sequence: TGTGCCAGCAGCCCCCACGGGGGCTACGAGCAGTACTTC.

The CDR3 loop reads CASSLPSEEQYTYEQYF. The CDR3 bases are TGTGCCAGCAGCTTACCGAGTGAAGAGCAGTACACCTACGAGCAGTACTTC. V is TRBV7-9 and J is TRBJ2-7; D is undetermined. Trimming removed 2 bases at V and 2 bases at J, with 19 bases between. The CDR3 has 17 amino acids. Germline V lookup: CDR1 SEHNR, CDR2 FQNEAQ (reference sequence).

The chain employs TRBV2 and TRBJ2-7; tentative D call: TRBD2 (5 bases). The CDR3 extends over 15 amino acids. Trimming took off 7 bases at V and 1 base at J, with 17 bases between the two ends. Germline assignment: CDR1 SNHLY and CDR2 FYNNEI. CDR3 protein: CASIIRPAESYEQYF. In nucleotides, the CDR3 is TGTGCCAGCATTATTCGGCCAGCGGAGTCCTACGAGCAGTACTTC.

This CDR3 reads CASSLQGYNLEQYF. CDR3 DNA: TGTGCCAGCAGTTTACAGGGATATAACCTAGAGCAGTACTTC. This chain joins TRBV27 and TRBJ2-7; tentatively, D is TRBD1 (5 bases). The CDR3 runs 14 residues. Between the trimmed V and J ends, which lost 2 bases and 7 bases, there was a span of 15 bases. Germline CDR1 and CDR2: MNHEY and SMNVEV (reference sequence).

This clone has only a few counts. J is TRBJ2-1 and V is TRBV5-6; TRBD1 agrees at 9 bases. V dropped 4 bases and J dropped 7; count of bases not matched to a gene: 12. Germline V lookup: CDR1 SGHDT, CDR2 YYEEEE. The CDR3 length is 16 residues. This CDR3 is CASSGLGTGYLNEQFF. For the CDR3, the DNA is TGTGCCAGCAGCGGGCTTGGGACAGGGTATTTGAATGAGCAGTTCTTC.

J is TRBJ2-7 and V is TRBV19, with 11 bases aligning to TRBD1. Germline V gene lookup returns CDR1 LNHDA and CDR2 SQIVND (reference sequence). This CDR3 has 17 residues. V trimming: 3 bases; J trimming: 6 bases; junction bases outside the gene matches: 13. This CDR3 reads CASSMRLGGQGAREQYF. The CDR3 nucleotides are TGTGCCAGTAGTATGAGGTTGGGCGGACAGGGGGCCCGCGAGCAGTACTTC.

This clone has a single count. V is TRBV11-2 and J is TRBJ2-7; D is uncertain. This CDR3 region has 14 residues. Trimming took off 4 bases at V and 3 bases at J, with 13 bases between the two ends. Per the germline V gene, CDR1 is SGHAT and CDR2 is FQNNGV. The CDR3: CASSSPAAYYEQYF. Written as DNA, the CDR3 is TGTGCCAGCAGCTCCCCGGCGGCTTACTACGAGCAGTACTTC.

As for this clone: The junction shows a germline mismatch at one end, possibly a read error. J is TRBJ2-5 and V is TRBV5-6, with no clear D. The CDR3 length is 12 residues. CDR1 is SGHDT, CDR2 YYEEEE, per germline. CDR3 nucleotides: TGTGCCAGCAGCTTGGCCCTGGGGATTAAGAACTTC. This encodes CASSLALGIKNF.

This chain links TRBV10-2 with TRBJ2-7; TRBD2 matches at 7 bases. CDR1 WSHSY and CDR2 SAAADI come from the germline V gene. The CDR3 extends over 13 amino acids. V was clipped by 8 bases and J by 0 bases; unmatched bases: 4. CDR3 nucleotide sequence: TGCGCCAGCGGGGAGGGCTTCTCCTACGAGCAGTACTTC. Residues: CASGEGFSYEQYF.

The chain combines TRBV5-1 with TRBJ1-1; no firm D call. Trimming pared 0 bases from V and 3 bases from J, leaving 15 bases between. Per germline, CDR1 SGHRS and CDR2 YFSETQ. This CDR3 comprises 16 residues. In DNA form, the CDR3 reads TGCGCCAGCAGCTTGGCTAGTCGGGGTACCTACACTGAAGCTTTCTTT. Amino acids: CASSLASRGTYTEAFF.

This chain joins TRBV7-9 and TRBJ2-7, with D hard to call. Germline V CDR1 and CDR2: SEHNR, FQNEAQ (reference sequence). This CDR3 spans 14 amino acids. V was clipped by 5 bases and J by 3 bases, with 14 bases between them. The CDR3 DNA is TGTGCCAGCAGCCCAGACCCAGGTATCTACGAGCAGTACTTC. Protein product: CASSPDPGIYEQYF.

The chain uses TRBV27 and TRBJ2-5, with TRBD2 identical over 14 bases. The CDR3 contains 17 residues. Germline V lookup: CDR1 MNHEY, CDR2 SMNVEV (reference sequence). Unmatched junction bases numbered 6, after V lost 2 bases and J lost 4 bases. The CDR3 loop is CASSLRGLAGDGETQYF. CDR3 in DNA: TGTGCCAGCAGTTTACGGGGACTAGCGGGAGACGGAGAGACCCAGTACTTC.

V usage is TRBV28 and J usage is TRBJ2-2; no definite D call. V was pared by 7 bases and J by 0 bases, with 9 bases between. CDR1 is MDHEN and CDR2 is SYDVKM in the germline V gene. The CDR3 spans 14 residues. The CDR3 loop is CASIEPANTGELFF. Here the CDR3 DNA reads TGTGCCAGCATAGAACCAGCGAACACCGGGGAGCTGTTTTTT. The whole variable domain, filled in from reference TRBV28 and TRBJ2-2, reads DVKVTQSSRYLVKRTGEKVFLECVQDMDHENMFWYRQDPGLGLRLIYFSYDVKMKEKGDIPEGYSVSREKKERFSLILESASTNQTSMYLCASIEPANTGELFFGEGSRLTVL.